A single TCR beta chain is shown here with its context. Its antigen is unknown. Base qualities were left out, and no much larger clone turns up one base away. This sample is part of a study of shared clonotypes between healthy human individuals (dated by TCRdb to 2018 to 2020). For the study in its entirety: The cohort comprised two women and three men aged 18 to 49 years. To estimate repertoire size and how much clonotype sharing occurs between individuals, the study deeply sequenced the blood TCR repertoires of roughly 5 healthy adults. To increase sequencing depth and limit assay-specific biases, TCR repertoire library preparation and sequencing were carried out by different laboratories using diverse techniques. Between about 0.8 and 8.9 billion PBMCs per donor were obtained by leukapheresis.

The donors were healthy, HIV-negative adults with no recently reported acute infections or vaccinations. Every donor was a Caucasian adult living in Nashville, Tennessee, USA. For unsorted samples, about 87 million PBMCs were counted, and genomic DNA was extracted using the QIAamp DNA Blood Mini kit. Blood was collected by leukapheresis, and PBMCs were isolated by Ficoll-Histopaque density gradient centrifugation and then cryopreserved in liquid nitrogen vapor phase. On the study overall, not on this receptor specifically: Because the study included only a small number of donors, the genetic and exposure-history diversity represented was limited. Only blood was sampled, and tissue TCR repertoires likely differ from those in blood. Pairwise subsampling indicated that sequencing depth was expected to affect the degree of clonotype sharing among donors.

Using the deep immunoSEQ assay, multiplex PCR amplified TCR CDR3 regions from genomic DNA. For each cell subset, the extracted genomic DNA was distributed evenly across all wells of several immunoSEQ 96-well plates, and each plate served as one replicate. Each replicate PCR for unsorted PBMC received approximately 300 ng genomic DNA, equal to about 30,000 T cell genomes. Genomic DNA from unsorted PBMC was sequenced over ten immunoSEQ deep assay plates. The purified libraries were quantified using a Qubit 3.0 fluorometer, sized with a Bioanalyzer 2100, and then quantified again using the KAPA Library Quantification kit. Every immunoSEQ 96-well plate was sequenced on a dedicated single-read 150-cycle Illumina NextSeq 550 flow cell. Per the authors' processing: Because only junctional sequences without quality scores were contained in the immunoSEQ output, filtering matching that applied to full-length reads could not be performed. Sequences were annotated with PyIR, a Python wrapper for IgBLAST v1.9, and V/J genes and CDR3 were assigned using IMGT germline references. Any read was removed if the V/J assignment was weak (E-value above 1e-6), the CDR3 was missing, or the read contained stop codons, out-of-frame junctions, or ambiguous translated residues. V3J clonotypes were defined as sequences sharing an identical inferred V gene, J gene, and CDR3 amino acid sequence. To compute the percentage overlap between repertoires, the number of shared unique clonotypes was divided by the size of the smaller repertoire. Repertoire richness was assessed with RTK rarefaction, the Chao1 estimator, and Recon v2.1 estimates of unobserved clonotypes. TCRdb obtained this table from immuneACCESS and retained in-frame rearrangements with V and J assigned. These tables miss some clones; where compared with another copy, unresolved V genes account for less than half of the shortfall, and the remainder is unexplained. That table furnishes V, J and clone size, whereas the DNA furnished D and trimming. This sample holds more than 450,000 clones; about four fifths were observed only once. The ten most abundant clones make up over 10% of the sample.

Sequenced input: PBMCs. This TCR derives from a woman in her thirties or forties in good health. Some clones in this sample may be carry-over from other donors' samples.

The DNA is TGCGCCAGCAGCTTCGGAGCGGGGGACACAGATACGCAGTATTTT. Its protein product is CASSFGAGDTDTQYF. Recombination connected TRBV5-1 to TRBJ2-3; the central 8 bases match TRBD2. From V the trimming removes 2 bases and from J it removes 2 bases, while the gene matches leave 4 bases of the junction unaccounted for. The CDR3, cysteine through phenylalanine, is 15 amino acids long. The kept DNA is CDR3 alone, 45 bases in frame from the first base. The germline V gene supplies CDR1 SGHRS and CDR2 YFSETQ. The CDR3 plus the reference TRBV5-1 and TRBJ2-3 genes for the other parts give the full variable domain: KAGVTQTPRYLIKTRGQQVTLSCSPISGHRSVSWYQQTPGQGLQFLFEYFSETQRNKGNFPGRFSGRQFSNSRSEMNVSTLELGDSALYLCASSFGAGDTDTQYFGPGTRLTVL.